A single sample gave rise to the 26 T cell receptor beta chains below, sequenced in a study of blood T cells in healthy people across ages. Alongside a J-beta primer mix, a sample-barcoded 5' primer served in a second PCR lasting 7 to 11 cycles. TCRdb passed the 5' RACE reads through MiXCR, listing each CDR3 protein once. This table has roughly 1,800,000 distinct CDR3 sequences, about 50% appearing once. The material sequenced was blood. Receptors were obtained from a woman aged 40-49 years in good health.

A remark on this clonotype: Here the CDR3 omits its conserved ending phenylalanine or tryptophan, so a read error is the likely source. V usage is TRBV7-3 and J usage is TRBJ1-2; D is perhaps TRBD1 (5 bases). The V end was cut by 5 bases, the J end by 5 bases, with 12 bases between. From germline, CDR1 is SGHTA and CDR2 FQGTGA. The CDR3 is made up of 13 amino acids. The CDR3 protein is CASSVTQGYGYTV. The CDR3 DNA follows: TGTGCCAGCAGCGTCACGCAGGGATATGGCTACACCGTC.

Concerning this clonotype: The junction and the germline gene differ at one end; a read error may be behind it. The chain uses TRBV7-2 and TRBJ1-2; D possibly corresponds to TRBD1 (5 bases). Germline lookup yields CDR1 SGHTA and CDR2 FQGNSA. The CDR3 is 13 amino acids. The CDR3 DNA reads TGTGCCAGCAGTTTAGGCAGGGATGATGGCTACACCTTC. Its translation is CASSLGRDDGYTF.

This clonotype was detected a few times. The gene calls are TRBV20-1 and TRBJ2-3, with a tentative D call TRBD2 (5 bases). This CDR3 contains 13 residues. Looked up from germline, CDR1 is DFQATT and CDR2 is SNEGSKA (reference sequence). The ends were cut back, 8 bases at V and 2 bases at J, with 14 bases in the middle. The CDR3 DNA reads TGCAGTCCCACCGGACTCCTCACAGATACGCAGTATTTT. Its protein is CSPTGLLTDTQYF.

This chain uses TRBV11-2 with TRBJ2-5; TRBD2 matches at 9 bases. The length of the CDR3 is 15 residues. The J segment lost 11 bases and the V segment lost 5 bases, leaving 15 bases of the junction unmatched. Germline assignment: CDR1 SGHAT and CDR2 FQNNGV. CDR3 protein: CASSAGTSSGTEQYF. In nucleotides, the CDR3 is TGTGCCAGCAGCGCCGGGACTAGCAGCGGGACTGAGCAGTACTTC.

As concerns this clonotype: This may come from a read error, since a much larger clone is one base off. The chain combines TRBV5-1 with TRBJ2-1; possible D gene TRBD1, 5 bases. CDR3 length: 15 amino acids. The germline V gene encodes CDR1 SGHRS and CDR2 YFSETQ. The CDR3 sequence is CASSLTGPSYNERFF. The CDR3 DNA reads TGCGCCAGCAGCTTGACAGGCCCTTCCTACAATGAGCGGTTCTTC.

This chain links TRBV5-1 with TRBJ2-2; D may match TRBD1 or TRBD2 (6 bases each). The ends were cut back, 10 bases at V and 3 bases at J, with 19 bases in the middle. Germline loops: CDR1 SGHRS, CDR2 YFSETQ. The CDR3 totals 15 residues. The DNA of the CDR3 is TGCGCCGGGCGCGGGACAACCTCCGACACCGGGGAGCTGTTTTTT. It is translated as CAGRGTTSDTGELFF.

The chain uses TRBV11-2 and TRBJ2-1; 11 positions match TRBD1. The CDR3 loop spans 18 amino acids. The ends lost 0 bases at V and 8 bases at J; junction bases unmatched: 12. CDR1 is SGHAT and CDR2 is FQNNGV in the germline V gene. This CDR3 is CASSLDSPGTGGKHEQFF. For the CDR3, the DNA is TGTGCCAGCAGCTTAGATAGCCCCGGGACAGGGGGTAAACATGAGCAGTTCTTC.

The chain links TRBV3-1 to TRBJ1-5; the D gene is possibly TRBD1 (6 bases). The germline CDR1 and CDR2 sequences are LGHDT and YNNKEL (reference sequence). V dropped 4 bases and J dropped 7 bases, with 11 bases sitting between them. The CDR3 has 13 residues. CDR3 sequence: CASSLDRIQPQHF. The CDR3 coding sequence is TGTGCCAGCAGCCTGGACAGAATCCAGCCCCAGCATTTT.

This clonotype occurred once. The CDR3 loop is CASSPRGGSIGANVLTF. The CDR3, as DNA: TGTGCCAGCAGTCCCCGTGGGGGAAGTATTGGGGCCAACGTCCTGACTTTC. The chain couples TRBV6-1 to TRBJ2-6; D possibly matches TRBD1 or TRBD2 (5 bases each). Between the trimmed V and J ends, which lost 5 bases and 3 bases, there was a span of 17 bases. The germline V gene encodes CDR1 MNHNS and CDR2 SASEGT. There are 17 residues in the CDR3.

This clonotype has a handful of counts. The chain links TRBV5-1 to TRBJ2-7; perhaps D is TRBD1 or TRBD2 (5 bases each). CDR1 and CDR2 from the germline V gene are SGHRS and YFSETQ. This CDR3 is 12 amino acids long. V shed 7 bases and J shed 3 bases, with 11 bases lying between them. The CDR3, as DNA: TGCGCCAGCGGGCAGGGAGACTACGAGCAGTACTTC. This sequence encodes CASGQGDYEQYF.

This clonotype was counted a few times. The chain combines TRBV12-3 or TRBV12-4 with TRBJ1-2, with 7 bases that match TRBD1. J gave up 3 bases and V 5 bases, and 30 bases lay outside the gene matches. CDR3 size: 22 residues. CDR3 residues: CASSLPARGRVSLRPSDYGYTF. The CDR3 DNA reads TGTGCCAGCAGTCTCCCTGCGAGGGGGCGCGTCTCCCTGCGGCCTAGTGACTATGGCTACACCTTC.

The gene calls are TRBV5-1 and TRBJ1-4; D unclear. Germline V gene data show CDR1 as SGHRS and CDR2 as YFSETQ. The CDR3 spans 17 residues. V gave up 4 bases and J gave up 0 bases, with 16 bases separating them. The CDR3: CASSPSQRRTTNEKLFF. CDR3 in DNA: TGCGCCAGCAGCCCATCACAGAGGAGGACAACTAATGAAAAACTGTTTTTT.

This clonotype was recorded a few times. The V call is TRBV12-3 or TRBV12-4, the J call TRBJ2-7, with 11 bases aligning to TRBD2. After removal of 6 bases from V and 2 bases from J, the junction contained 6 bases not matched to a gene. The CDR3 consists of 15 residues. CDR3 in amino acids: CASSQGLAATYEQYF. CDR3 DNA sequence: TGTGCCAGCAGCCAGGGACTAGCGGCGACCTACGAGCAGTACTTC.

This clonotype was observed a few times. The chain joins TRBV25-1 to TRBJ1-5; D is uncertain. Looked up from germline, CDR1 is MGHDK and CDR2 is SYGVNS. Between the trimmed V and J ends, which lost 2 bases and 6 bases, there was a span of 5 bases. This CDR3 is built from 12 residues. The DNA for the CDR3 is TGTGCCAGCAGTGAAGGCCTTCAGCCCCAGCATTTT. Protein sequence: CASSEGLQPQHF.

The chain couples TRBV5-1 to TRBJ2-7, with D perhaps assigned TRBD1 or TRBD2 (5 bases each). Looked up from germline, CDR1 is SGHRS and CDR2 is YFSETQ. The length of the CDR3 is 13 residues. The V end lost 4 bases, the J end lost 5 bases, and 13 bases lay between the germline ends. For the CDR3, the DNA is TGCGCCAGCAGCGCCGGGGCCACGAACGAGCAGTACTTC. It codes for CASSAGATNEQYF. Full variable domain (rest looked up from reference TRBV5-1 and TRBJ2-7): KAGVTQTPRYLIKTRGQQVTLSCSPISGHRSVSWYQQTPGQGLQFLFEYFSETQRNKGNFPGRFSGRQFSNSRSEMNVSTLELGDSALYLCASSAGATNEQYFGPGTRLTVT.

The rearrangement uses TRBV6-1 and TRBJ1-2; TRBD1 is a possible D gene (6 bases). The CDR3 extends over 14 amino acids. V was cut by 10 bases and J by 7 bases, with 22 bases left in between. Looked up from germline, CDR1 is MNHNS and CDR2 is SASEGT. The CDR3 coding sequence is TGTGCCACCCTGACAGGACAAGGCAGAGGTGGCTACACCTTC. Translation gives CATLTGQGRGGYTF.

This clonotype was counted between two and nine times. The chain uses TRBV7-9 and TRBJ2-7; D ambiguous. This CDR3 is 16 amino acids long. V was trimmed by 1 base and J by 0 bases, leaving 13 bases between them. Germline V gene lookup returns CDR1 SEHNR and CDR2 FQNEAQ (reference sequence). CDR3 DNA: TGTGCCAGCAGCTTAGATTTGGGCAGTTCCTCCTACGAGCAGTACTTC. Its protein product is CASSLDLGSSSYEQYF.

The chain is built from TRBV28 and TRBJ1-1; D perhaps matches TRBD1 (6 bases). Trimming stripped 6 bases from V and 1 base from J, with 15 bases between. This CDR3 is 15 amino acids long. Germline CDR1 and CDR2: MDHEN and SYDVKM. Written as DNA, the CDR3 is TGTGCCAGCAGGGGAGCAGGGGTCGGGAACACTGAAGCTTTCTTT. Translated, it gives CASRGAGVGNTEAFF.

This chain joins TRBV20-1 and TRBJ2-7; 8 bases match TRBD1. The V and J ends lost 0 bases and 2 bases, in that order; junction bases with no gene match: 6. The CDR3 runs 15 residues. Germline loops: CDR1 DFQATT, CDR2 SNEGSKA (reference sequence). The CDR3, as DNA: TGCAGTGCTAGAGAGAACAGGGGGGCGACCTACGAGCAGTACTTC. Translated: CSARENRGATYEQYF.

The chain is built from TRBV4-1 and TRBJ1-5; 7 bases map to TRBD1. J was trimmed by 0 bases and V by 5 bases; bases with no gene match: 4. Germline CDR1 MGHRA, CDR2 YSYEKL. This CDR3 has 15 residues. In DNA, the CDR3 is TGCGCCAGCAGCGTACGACAGGGTAGCAATCAGCCCCAGCATTTT. This encodes CASSVRQGSNQPQHF.

This clonotype was seen a handful of times. The V and J genes are TRBV6-2 or TRBV6-3 and TRBJ2-3; D may match TRBD1 or TRBD2 (5 bases each). V was cut by 2 bases and J by 8 bases, with 8 bases left in between. Per the germline V gene, CDR1 is MNHEY and CDR2 is SVGEGT. The CDR3 covers 12 residues. The CDR3 region is CASSYAGTTQYF. DNA for the CDR3: TGTGCCAGCAGTTACGCCGGGACTACGCAGTATTTT.

This chain uses TRBV24-1 with TRBJ1-2; D may be TRBD1 (6 bases). Germline V lookup: CDR1 KGHDR, CDR2 SFDVKD. With 4 bases removed from V and 6 bases from J, the gap between germline ends came to 8 bases. This CDR3 is 12 amino acids long. CDR3 coding DNA: TGTGCCACCAGTGAGGCAGGGGATGGCTACACCTTC. It encodes CATSEAGDGYTF.

The chain combines TRBV6-2 or TRBV6-3 with TRBJ2-5; TRBD2 agrees at 13 bases. The CDR3 sequence is 15 residues long. The germline V gene encodes CDR1 MNHEY and CDR2 SVGEGT. Trimming cost V 6 bases and J 5 bases; bases outside gene matches: 6. The CDR3 loop reads CASSLGTSGTETQYF. DNA of the CDR3: TGTGCCAGCAGCCTCGGGACTAGCGGGACTGAGACCCAGTACTTC.

The rearrangement links TRBV29-1 to TRBJ2-5, with 8 bases lining up with TRBD2. V shed 7 bases and J 2 bases; nucleotides not matched to a gene: 12. Germline V CDR1 and CDR2: SQVTM, ANQGSEA. This CDR3 spans 15 amino acids. CDR3 region: CSAQVLSGGQETQYF. DNA for the CDR3: TGCAGCGCTCAGGTCCTAAGCGGGGGACAAGAGACCCAGTACTTC.

About this clonotype itself: This clone may be a read error of a much larger clone one base away. The chain employs TRBV6-2 or TRBV6-3 and TRBJ2-7, with D unresolved. The CDR3 totals 15 residues. V lost 2 bases and J 3 bases, leaving 14 bases between the germline ends. Germline CDR1 MNHEY, CDR2 SVGEGT. The CDR3: CASSYNRWAGYEQYF. CDR3 bases: TGTGCCAGCAGTTACAACCGGTGGGCAGGCTACGAGCAGTACTTC.

The chain carries TRBV11-2 and TRBJ2-1; TRBD2 agrees at 11 bases. The germline V gene has CDR1 SGHAT and CDR2 FQNNGV. After removal of 1 base from V and 10 bases from J, the junction contained 6 bases not matched to a gene. This CDR3 spans 15 amino acids. CDR3 in amino acids: CASSLVSGGAIEQFF. In nucleotides, the CDR3 is TGTGCCAGCAGCTTAGTTAGCGGGGGGGCAATCGAGCAGTTCTTC.